Below are 15 T cell receptor beta chains sequenced from a single sample in a study of T-cell memory formation after mild COVID-19. TCRdb re-called the 5' RACE reads through MiXCR, storing one row per CDR3 protein. Of over 150,000 distinct CDR3 sequences listed, approximately 17% were seen once; the top ten hold 3.9%. The specimen sequenced was PBMCs or a T cell subset sorted from them (not recorded which). These TCRs come from a young man who had mild COVID-19 (a few samples of this study predate the infection). Cell type and time point are not known.

This clonotype showed up just a few times. The chain combines TRBV23-1 with TRBJ2-1, with D unresolved. TRBV23-1 is identified as an open reading frame with a role that is uncertain. The CDR3 is made up of 15 amino acids. Trimming took 2 bases from V and 0 from J, leaving 8 bases between them. As DNA, the CDR3 is TGCGCCAGCAGTCAAGGGGATAGCTCCTACAATGAGCAGTTCTTC. Amino acid sequence: CASSQGDSSYNEQFF.

This clonotype has a handful of counts. In DNA, the CDR3 is TGCGCCAGCAGCTTCGCCGGACAGGCGTACGAGCAGTACTTC. It is translated as CASSFAGQAYEQYF. The V gene is TRBV5-1, the J gene TRBJ2-7; 7 nucleotides align to TRBD1. The germline V gene has CDR1 SGHRS and CDR2 YFSETQ. This CDR3 has 14 amino acids. V was pared by 2 bases and J by 4 bases, with 6 bases of the junction left unmatched.

This clonotype occurred a few times. The J gene is TRBJ2-5, the V gene TRBV5-1; D gene unclear. This CDR3 is 13 amino acids long. CDR1 and CDR2 from the germline V gene are SGHRS and YFSETQ. V lost 2 bases to trimming and J lost 7 bases, with 12 bases between them. The CDR3 sequence: CASSLLAEGTQYF. In nucleotides, the CDR3 is TGCGCCAGCAGCTTACTCGCGGAAGGGACCCAGTACTTC.

This clonotype was seen a few times. The V gene is TRBV29-1, the J gene TRBJ2-4; D uncertain. The CDR3 is 13 residues long. Germline V gene data show CDR1 as SQVTM and CDR2 as ANQGSEA. V dropped 2 bases and J dropped 0 bases, with 5 bases sitting between them. CDR3 sequence (DNA): TGCAGCGTTGAAATAATAGCCAAAAACATTCAGTACTTC. Amino acids: CSVEIIAKNIQYF. Using reference TRBV29-1 and TRBJ2-4 for the parts outside the CDR3, the full variable domain is SAVISQKPSRDICQRGTSLTIQCQVDSQVTMMFWYRQQPGQSLTLIATANQGSEATYESGFVIDKFPISRPNLTFSTLTVSNMSPEDSSIYLCSVEIIAKNIQYFGAGTRLSVL.

J is TRBJ1-6 and V is TRBV3-1, with a tentative D call TRBD1 (5 bases). The germline V and J ends were trimmed by 3 bases and 6 bases, with 15 bases remaining between them. Germline-derived CDR1 and CDR2 are LGHDT and YNNKEL (reference sequence). This CDR3 contains 16 residues. The CDR3 DNA is TGTGCCAGCAGCCAGGTGGAGGGGTATGGTAATTCACCCCTCCACTTT. Translating it yields CASSQVEGYGNSPLHF.

The chain has TRBV5-5 and TRBJ2-5; D possibly corresponds to TRBD2 (7 bases). This CDR3 comprises 14 residues. Germline CDR1 is SGHKS and CDR2 is YYEKEE (reference sequence). Trimming stripped 2 bases from V and 2 bases from J, with 10 bases between. Written as DNA, the CDR3 is TGTGCCAGCAGCTTCGGGGGGCGGCAAGAGACCCAGTACTTC. The encoded protein is CASSFGGRQETQYF.

V and J are TRBV11-2 and TRBJ1-1; D call uncertain. CDR3 size: 12 residues. Germline-derived CDR1 and CDR2 are SGHAT and FQNNGV. Trimming removed 6 bases at V and 5 bases at J, with 10 bases between. CDR3 residues: CASRRLGTEAFF. Here the CDR3 DNA reads TGTGCCAGCAGGCGGCTAGGGACTGAAGCTTTCTTT.

This clonotype was detected only a few times. This chain connects TRBV7-2 to TRBJ2-1; 10 bases are shared with TRBD2. Germline assignment: CDR1 SGHTA and CDR2 FQGNSA. The CDR3 has 15 residues. The junction had 9 bases not matched to a gene; V was cut back by 5 bases and J by 8 bases. CDR3 bases: TGTGCCAGCAGCCTTCTAGCGGGGGCAAGGGATGAGCAGTTCTTC. Residues: CASSLLAGARDEQFF.

This clonotype came up a few times. The gene calls are TRBV7-2 and TRBJ2-3, with D possibly being TRBD1 (6 bases). There are 16 residues in the CDR3. V was pared by 2 bases and J by 1 base, with 13 bases between. Looked up from germline, CDR1 is SGHTA and CDR2 is FQGNSA. The DNA of the CDR3 is TGTGCCAGCAGCTTACTTCGGACAGTTGGCACAGATACGCAGTATTTT. Translation: CASSLLRTVGTDTQYF. The variable domain in full, with the rest retrieved from reference TRBV7-2 and TRBJ2-3, is GAGVSQSPSNKVTEKGKDVELRCDPISGHTALYWYRQSLGQGLEFLIYFQGNSAPDKSGLPSDRFSAERTGGSVSTLTIQRTQQEDSAVYLCASSLLRTVGTDTQYFGPGTRLTVL.

On this clonotype: This may be a read error: a much more frequent sequence differs by one nucleotide. The CDR3 end shows no conserved phenylalanine or tryptophan, and so a read error is likely. This sequence joins TRBV29-1 and TRBJ2-3; D tentatively reads TRBD1 or TRBD2 (5 bases each). Per the germline V gene, CDR1 is SQVTM and CDR2 is ANQGSEA. This CDR3 spans 12 amino acids. Trimming removed 3 bases at V and 6 bases at J, with 10 bases between. The CDR3 loop reads CSVELGDDTQYL. The CDR3 DNA is TGCAGCGTTGAGTTAGGGGACGATACGCAGTATTTA.

The J gene is TRBJ1-2, the V gene TRBV20-1; the match to TRBD1 covers 8 bases. The CDR3 is made up of 14 amino acids. CDR1 is DFQATT, CDR2 SNEGSKA, per germline (reference sequence). The J segment lost 5 bases and the V segment lost 6 bases, leaving 11 bases of the junction unmatched. CDR3 loop: CSASGQGGAYGYTF. CDR3 nucleotides: TGCAGTGCCAGTGGACAGGGAGGGGCATATGGCTACACCTTC.

The chain joins TRBV28 to TRBJ1-2; unclear D gene. The V end was cut by 7 bases, the J end by 6 bases, with 18 bases between. The CDR3 consists of 14 residues. Germline CDR1 reads MDHEN; CDR2 reads SYDVKM. CDR3 amino acids: CASITSGGWDGYTF. In DNA form, the CDR3 reads TGTGCCAGCATAACCTCGGGAGGGTGGGATGGCTACACCTTC.

V gene TRBV10-2 combines with J gene TRBJ2-5; 10 bases match TRBD2. Germline CDR1 and CDR2: WSHSY and SAAADI. This CDR3 has 13 residues. V was pared by 8 bases and J by 3 bases, with 3 bases of the junction left unmatched. Here the CDR3 DNA reads TGCGCCAGCTGTCTAGCGGGGGAAGAGACCCAGTACTTC. Its protein is CASCLAGEETQYF.

This clonotype has at least ten counts. The rearrangement links TRBV6-1 to TRBJ2-1, with TRBD2 identical over 10 bases. This CDR3 region has 15 residues. The trim removed 1 base at V and 8 bases at J, leaving 5 bases unmatched. Germline-derived CDR1 and CDR2 are MNHNS and SASEGT. The CDR3 sequence is CASSEESGLADEQFF. CDR3 nucleotide sequence: TGTGCCAGCAGTGAAGAGAGCGGACTAGCGGATGAGCAGTTCTTC.

This clonotype was seen many times. The V and J genes are TRBV7-9 and TRBJ1-5; 8 bases match TRBD1. Germline V gene sequence: CDR1 SEHNR, CDR2 FQNEAQ (reference sequence). The ends lost 5 bases at V and 6 bases at J; junction bases unmatched: 9. CDR3 length: 15 amino acids. CDR3 loop: CASSATMDRVQPQHF. The CDR3 DNA sequence: TGTGCCAGCAGCGCGACCATGGACAGGGTTCAGCCCCAGCATTTT.